This TCR beta chain was documented in a study of control samples from healthy donors and cancer patients. Assay used: immunoSEQ multiplex PCR; TCRdb lists only in-frame clones, some missing. The repertoire includes under 65,000 clones, approximately 89% of them detected once, and more than 9.5% sits in the top ten. The CDR3 covers 14 residues. Germline loops: CDR1 MDHEN, CDR2 SYDVKM. The junction had 4 bases not matched to a gene; V was cut back by 3 bases and J by 4 bases. The origin of this receptor is a woman aged 60-75 years with lung cancer. What was sequenced was PBMCs. V gene TRBV28 combines with J gene TRBJ1-2; TRBD1 aligns across 8 bases. CDR3 bases: TGTGCCAGCAGTTTTCTGACAGGGGTCTATGGCTACACCTTC. Protein sequence: CASSFLTGVYGYTF.